This T cell receptor (beta chain) was identified during a study of blood T cell repertoires in COVID-19. Study-level information: Some COVID-19 samples were acute and others convalescent; all came from the United States, Italy and Spain.

Profiling relied on immunoSEQ multiplex PCR, and the TCRdb table lists in-frame clones only, not all of them. Of about 88,000 clones in the sample, about 87% are singletons; the top ten hold roughly 11%. The CDR3 runs 11 residues. Germline V gene sequence: CDR1 LGHDT, CDR2 YNNKEL (reference sequence). Trimming cost V 6 bases and J 3 bases, with 6 bases left between them. The clonotype originates from a man older than 75 with acute or convalescent COVID-19. The specimen was peripheral blood. The chain couples TRBV3-1 (or the pseudogene TRBV3-2) to TRBJ2-7; D ambiguous. CDR3 sequence: CASSQNYEQYF. The CDR3 DNA follows: TGTGCCAGCAGTCAGAACTACGAGCAGTACTTC.